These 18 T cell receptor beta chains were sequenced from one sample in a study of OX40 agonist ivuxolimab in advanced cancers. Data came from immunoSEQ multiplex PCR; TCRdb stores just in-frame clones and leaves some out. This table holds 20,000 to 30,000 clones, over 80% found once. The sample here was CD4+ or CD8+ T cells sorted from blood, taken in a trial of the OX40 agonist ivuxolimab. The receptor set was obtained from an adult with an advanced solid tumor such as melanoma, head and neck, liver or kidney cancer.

The chain's CDR3 is CASSGHAGGLDEQYF. CDR3 in DNA: TGTGCCAGCAGTGGCCATGCAGGGGGTTTGGACGAGCAGTACTTC. The gene calls are TRBV6-1 and TRBJ2-7; TRBD1 agrees at 7 bases. Germline V gene sequence: CDR1 MNHNS, CDR2 SASEGT. The CDR3 is made up of 15 amino acids. Trimming removed 4 bases from V and 5 bases from J; junction bases left unmatched: 11.

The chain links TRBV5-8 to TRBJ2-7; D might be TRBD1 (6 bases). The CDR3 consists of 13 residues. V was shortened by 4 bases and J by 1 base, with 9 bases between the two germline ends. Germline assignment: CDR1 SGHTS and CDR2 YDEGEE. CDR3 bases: TGTGCCAGCAGCCTACAGGGTTCCTACGAGCAGTACTTC. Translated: CASSLQGSYEQYF.

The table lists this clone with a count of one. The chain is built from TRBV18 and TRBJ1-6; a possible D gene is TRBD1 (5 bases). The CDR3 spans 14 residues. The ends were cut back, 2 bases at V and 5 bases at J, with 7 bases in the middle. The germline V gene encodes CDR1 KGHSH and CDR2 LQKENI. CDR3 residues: CASSPEGNNSPLHF. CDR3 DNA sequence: TGTGCCAGCTCACCAGAGGGGAATAATTCACCCCTCCACTTT.

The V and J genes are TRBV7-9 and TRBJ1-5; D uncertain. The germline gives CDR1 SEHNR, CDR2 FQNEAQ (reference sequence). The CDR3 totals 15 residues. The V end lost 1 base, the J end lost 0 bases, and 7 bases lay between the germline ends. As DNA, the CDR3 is TGTGCCAGCAGCTTAGAGGCAAGTAGCAATCAGCCCCAGCATTTT. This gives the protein CASSLEASSNQPQHF.

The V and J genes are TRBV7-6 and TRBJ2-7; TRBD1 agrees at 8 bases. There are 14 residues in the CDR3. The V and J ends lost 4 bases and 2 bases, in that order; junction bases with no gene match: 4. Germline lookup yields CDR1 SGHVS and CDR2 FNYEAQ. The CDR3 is CASSSGTGAYEQYF. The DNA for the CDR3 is TGTGCCAGCAGCTCCGGGACAGGTGCCTACGAGCAGTACTTC.

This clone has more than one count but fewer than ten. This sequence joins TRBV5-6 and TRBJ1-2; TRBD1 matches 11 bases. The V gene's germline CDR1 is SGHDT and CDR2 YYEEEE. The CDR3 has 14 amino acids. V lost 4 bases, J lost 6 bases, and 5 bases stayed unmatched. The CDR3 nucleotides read TGTGCCAGCAGCCCCGGGACAGGGGGGAATGGCTACACCTTC. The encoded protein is CASSPGTGGNGYTF.

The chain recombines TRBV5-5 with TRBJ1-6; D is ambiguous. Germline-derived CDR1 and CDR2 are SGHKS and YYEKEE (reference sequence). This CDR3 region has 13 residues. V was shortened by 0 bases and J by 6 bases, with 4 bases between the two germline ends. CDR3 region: CASSLGLNSPLHF. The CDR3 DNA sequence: TGTGCCAGCAGCTTGGGGCTTAATTCACCCCTCCACTTT.

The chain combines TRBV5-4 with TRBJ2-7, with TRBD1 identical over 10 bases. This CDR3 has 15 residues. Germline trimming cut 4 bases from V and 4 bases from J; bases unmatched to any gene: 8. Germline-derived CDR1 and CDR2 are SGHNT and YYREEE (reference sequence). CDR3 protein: CASSNDRGRIYEQYF. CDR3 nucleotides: TGTGCCAGCAGCAATGACAGGGGGCGGATATACGAGCAGTACTTC. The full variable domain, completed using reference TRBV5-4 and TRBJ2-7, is ETGVTQSPTHLIKTRGQQVTLRCSSQSGHNTVSWYQQALGQGPQFIFQYYREEENGRGNFPPRFSGLQFPNYSSELNVNALELDDSALYLCASSNDRGRIYEQYFGPGTRLTVT.

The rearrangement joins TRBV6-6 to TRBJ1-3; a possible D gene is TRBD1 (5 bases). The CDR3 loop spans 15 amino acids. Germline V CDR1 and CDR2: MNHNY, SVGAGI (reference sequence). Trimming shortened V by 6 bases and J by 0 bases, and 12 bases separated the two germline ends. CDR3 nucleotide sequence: TGTGCCAGCAGGGGGGACCTAAACTCTGGAAACACCATATATTTT. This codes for CASRGDLNSGNTIYF.

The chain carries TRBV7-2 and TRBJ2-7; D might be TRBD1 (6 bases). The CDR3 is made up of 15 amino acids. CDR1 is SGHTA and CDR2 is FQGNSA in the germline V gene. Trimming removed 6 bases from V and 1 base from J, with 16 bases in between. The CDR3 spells CASRYGQTDSYEQYF. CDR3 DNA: TGTGCCAGCAGGTACGGACAGACGGATTCCTACGAGCAGTACTTC.

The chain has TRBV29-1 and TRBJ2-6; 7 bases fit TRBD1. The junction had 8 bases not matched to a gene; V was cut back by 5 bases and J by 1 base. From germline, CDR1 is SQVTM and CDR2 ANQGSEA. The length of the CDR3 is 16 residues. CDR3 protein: CSVWIGGRSGANVLTF. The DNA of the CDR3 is TGCAGCGTTTGGATAGGGGGCAGGTCTGGGGCCAACGTCCTGACTTTC.

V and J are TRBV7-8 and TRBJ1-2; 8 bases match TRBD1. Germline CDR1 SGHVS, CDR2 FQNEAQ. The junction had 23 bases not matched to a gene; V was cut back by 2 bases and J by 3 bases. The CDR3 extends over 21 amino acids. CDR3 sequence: CASSLFTGRRQGSEWHYGYTF. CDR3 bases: TGTGCCAGCAGCTTATTCACCGGTCGGAGACAGGGGAGCGAGTGGCACTATGGCTACACCTTC.

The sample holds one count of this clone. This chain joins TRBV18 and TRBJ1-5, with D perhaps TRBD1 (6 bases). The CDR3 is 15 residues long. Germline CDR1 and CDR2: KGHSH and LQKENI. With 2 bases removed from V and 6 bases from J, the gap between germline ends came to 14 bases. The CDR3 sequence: CASSPREGDAQPQHF. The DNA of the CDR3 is TGTGCCAGCTCACCAAGAGAGGGGGATGCTCAGCCCCAGCATTTT.

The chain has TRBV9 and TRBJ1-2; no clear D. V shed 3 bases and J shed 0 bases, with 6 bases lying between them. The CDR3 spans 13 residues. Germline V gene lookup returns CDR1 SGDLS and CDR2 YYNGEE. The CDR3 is CASSATSNYGYTF. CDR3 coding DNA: TGTGCCAGCAGCGCTACATCTAACTATGGCTACACCTTC.

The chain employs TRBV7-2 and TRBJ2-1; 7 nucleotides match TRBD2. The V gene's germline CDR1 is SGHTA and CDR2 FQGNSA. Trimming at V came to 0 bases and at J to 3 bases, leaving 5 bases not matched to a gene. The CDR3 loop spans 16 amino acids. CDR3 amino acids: CASSLAGEGIYNEQFF. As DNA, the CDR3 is TGTGCCAGCAGCTTAGCGGGGGAGGGGATCTACAATGAGCAGTTCTTC.

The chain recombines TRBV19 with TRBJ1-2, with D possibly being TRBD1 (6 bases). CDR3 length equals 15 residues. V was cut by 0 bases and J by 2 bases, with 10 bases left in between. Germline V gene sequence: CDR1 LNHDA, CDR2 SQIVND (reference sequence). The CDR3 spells CASSIEDRKNYGYTF. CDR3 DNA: TGTGCCAGTAGTATAGAAGACAGGAAAAACTATGGCTACACCTTC.

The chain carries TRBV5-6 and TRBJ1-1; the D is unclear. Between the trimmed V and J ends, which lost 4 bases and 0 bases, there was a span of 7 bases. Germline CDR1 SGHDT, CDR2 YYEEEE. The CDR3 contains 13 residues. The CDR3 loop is CASSPSLNTEAFF. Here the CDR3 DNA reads TGTGCCAGCAGCCCCTCCCTGAACACTGAAGCTTTCTTT.

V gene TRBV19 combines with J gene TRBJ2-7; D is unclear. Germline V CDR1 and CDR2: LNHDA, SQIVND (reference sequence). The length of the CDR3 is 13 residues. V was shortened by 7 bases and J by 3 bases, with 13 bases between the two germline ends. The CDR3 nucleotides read TGTGCCAGTAAGTCAGTTCTTGACTACGAGCAGTACTTC. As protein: CASKSVLDYEQYF.